This TCR beta chain originates from a study of cytomegalovirus exposure and HLA in healthy donors. With respect to this clone: Its target is not known.

The PCR contained 60 Vbeta and 13 Jbeta primers. Sequencing used immunoSEQ multiplex PCR; TCRdb keeps in-frame clones, though not all of them. The sample comprises approximately 190,000 clones, around four fifths of which are singletons, and around 2.5% rests with the top ten. Notes on the study in general: Some TCR beta chains (roughly 150 of them) were listed as cytomegalovirus-associated. DRB1 showed the most TCR associations and HLA-C the fewest in a later analysis, as rates varied by HLA locus. Earlier analysis yielded a pattern in which most TCR beta V segments were productive about 87% or about 30% of the time. In a later analysis, HLA-associated beta chains showed higher expansion and lower generation probabilities than comparable chains.

The CDR3 loop spans 16 amino acids. Germline V gives CDR1 LNHDA, CDR2 SQIVND (reference sequence). With 2 bases removed from V and 0 bases from J, the gap between germline ends came to 11 bases. This TCR was recovered from a woman aged 50 to 65 in good health and CMV-seropositive. Sequencing was done on a sample of PBMCs. This chain links TRBV19 with TRBJ1-5; D remains unclear. The CDR3 here is CASSISGFYSNQPQHF. CDR3 DNA sequence: TGTGCCAGTAGTATAAGCGGATTCTATAGCAATCAGCCCCAGCATTTT.